The 5 T cell receptor beta chains below come from one sample, sequenced in a study of T-cell memory formation after mild COVID-19. TCRdb re-called the 5' RACE reads with MiXCR, one entry per CDR3 protein. The repertoire holds around 200,000 distinct CDR3 sequences, roughly 17% seen once, with approximately 2% in the top ten. Sequences were obtained from PBMCs or a T cell subset sorted from them (not recorded which). These TCRs come from an adult woman who had mild COVID-19 (a few samples of this study predate the infection). Cell type and time point are not known.

This chain uses TRBV3-1 with TRBJ2-1, with 8 bases lining up with TRBD2. V was clipped by 4 bases and J by 4 bases; unmatched bases: 6. The germline V gene has CDR1 LGHDT and CDR2 YNNKEL (reference sequence). The length of the CDR3 is 15 residues. As DNA, the CDR3 is TGTGCCAGCAGCCTCCCGAGCGGGGGTTACAATGAGCAGTTCTTC. It is translated as CASSLPSGGYNEQFF.

Comment on this clonotype: The conserved phenylalanine or tryptophan normally closing the CDR3 is absent here, so this likely arose from a read error. This chain joins TRBV5-1 and TRBJ2-5; D not resolved. With 1 base removed from V and 2 bases from J, the gap between germline ends came to 15 bases. The germline V gene encodes CDR1 SGHRS and CDR2 YFSETQ. The CDR3 consists of 16 residues. CDR3 amino acids: CASSLQGRMGQETQYL. The CDR3 bases are TGCGCCAGCAGCTTGCAAGGCAGGATGGGGCAAGAGACCCAGTACTTA.

The chain links TRBV5-1 to TRBJ1-3; the D gene is possibly TRBD1 (5 bases). Per the germline V gene, CDR1 is SGHRS and CDR2 is YFSETQ. V lost 7 bases and J lost 0, with 17 bases in between. This CDR3 region has 16 residues. The CDR3 DNA reads TGCGCCAGCCACGTCGAGGGACTGAACTCTGGAAACACCATATATTTT. Its protein is CASHVEGLNSGNTIYF.

The chain is built from TRBV20-1 and TRBJ1-1, with 7 bases aligning to TRBD1. V lost 3 bases to trimming and J lost 8 bases; unmatched junction nucleotides: 3. The CDR3 extends over 11 amino acids. Germline V gene lookup returns CDR1 DFQATT and CDR2 SNEGSKA (reference sequence). The CDR3 DNA sequence: TGCAGTGCTAGCACCAGGGGGGAAGCTTTCTTT. It translates to CSASTRGEAFF.

V is TRBV12-3 or TRBV12-4 and J is TRBJ2-7; D gene ambiguous. Between the trimmed V and J ends, which lost 3 bases and 3 bases, there was a span of 9 bases. The CDR3 consists of 13 residues. Here the CDR3 DNA reads TGTGCCAGCAGTTTTGATTGGAACTACGAGCAGTACTTC. Translating it yields CASSFDWNYEQYF.